This T cell receptor beta chain is from a study of blood T cell repertoires in COVID-19. Study summary: From T cells, B-cell-depleted T cells, or PBMCs came the material, which was cDNA or gDNA.

The authors' processing: Reference gene primer amplification gave nucleated cell count estimates. Sequencing was performed with immunoSEQ multiplex PCR; in TCRdb, only in-frame clones are kept and a portion is missing. V, J and clone size reflect that table, while D and trimming were determined from the DNA. The sample records tens of thousands of clones, 87% being singletons. V lost 4 bases to trimming and J lost 2 bases; unmatched junction nucleotides: 5. CDR3 length equals 16 residues. Germline loops: CDR1 SGHNT, CDR2 YYREEE (reference sequence). This clonotype originated in a woman aged 45-65 years with active or convalescent COVID-19. This rearrangement joins TRBV5-4 to TRBJ2-1; 11 bases align to TRBD2. The source material was peripheral blood. CDR3 DNA sequence: TGTGCCAGCAGCCAGGCGACTAGCGGGGCCTACAATGAGCAGTTCTTC. Residues: CASSQATSGAYNEQFF.